One sample yielded the 29 T cell receptor beta chains listed below, sequenced in a study of long-term antiretroviral therapy in people with HIV. Survey level was the resolution at which the v3.0 immunoSEQ assay ran. Libraries were prepared by immunoSEQ multiplex PCR; TCRdb keeps only in-frame clonotypes and omits some of them. In the table there are 25,000 to 30,000 clones, over 80% of which are singletons. Sequencing was performed on unsorted PBMCs, taken 0.8 years before starting antiretroviral therapy. These receptors were taken from a man aged 18 to 35 with HIV.

This sequence joins TRBV4-1 and TRBJ1-2; the D gene is possibly TRBD1 (6 bases). The CDR3 sequence is 17 residues long. From germline, CDR1 is MGHRA and CDR2 YSYEKL. Between the trimmed V and J ends, which lost 9 bases and 0 bases, there was a span of 23 bases. Here the CDR3 DNA reads TGCGCCAGTAGAATCGGAGGGGGGGGTCCCTCTAACTATGGCTACACCTTC. It codes for CASRIGGGGPSNYGYTF.

The rearrangement joins TRBV4-2 to TRBJ2-7, with D unclear. The CDR3 extends over 13 amino acids. Trimming stripped 1 base from V and 6 bases from J, with 10 bases between. Germline V gene sequence: CDR1 LGHNA, CDR2 YNFKEQ. CDR3 amino acids: CASSQGNSGEQYF. The CDR3, as DNA: TGTGCCAGCAGCCAAGGCAACTCGGGCGAGCAGTACTTC.

The chain combines TRBV9 with TRBJ2-1; the D gene could be TRBD1 or TRBD2 (5 bases each). This CDR3 comprises 17 residues. Germline V gene lookup returns CDR1 SGDLS and CDR2 YYNGEE. V dropped 0 bases and J dropped 4 bases, with 17 bases sitting between them. The CDR3: CASSVARGGHTYNEQFF. The CDR3 bases are TGTGCCAGCAGCGTAGCTCGTGGGGGTCACACTTACAATGAGCAGTTCTTC.

The J gene is TRBJ2-7, the V gene TRBV28; D call uncertain. The germline gives CDR1 MDHEN, CDR2 SYDVKM. CDR3 length: 12 amino acids. The V and J ends lost 3 bases and 2 bases respectively, with 5 bases between them. CDR3 loop: CASSFLAYEQYF. In nucleotides, the CDR3 is TGTGCCAGCAGTTTCCTCGCCTACGAGCAGTACTTC.

The rearrangement links TRBV19 to TRBJ1-4; TRBD1 might be the D (6 bases). Trimming took off 5 bases at V and 0 bases at J, with 10 bases between the two ends. Germline CDR1 reads LNHDA; CDR2 reads SQIVND (reference sequence). The CDR3 is made up of 15 amino acids. DNA of the CDR3: TGTGCCAGTAGTCGCAGGGGAGCAACTAATGAAAAACTGTTTTTT. Its translation is CASSRRGATNEKLFF.

This clone was picked up one time. The genes are TRBV9 and TRBJ2-7; D is perhaps TRBD1 (5 bases). V was shortened by 4 bases and J by 3 bases, with 14 bases between the two germline ends. Germline values: CDR1 SGDLS, CDR2 YYNGEE. The CDR3 is 14 residues long. The CDR3 loop is CASSPQTAFYEQYF. CDR3 coding DNA: TGTGCCAGCAGCCCCCAGACAGCTTTCTACGAGCAGTACTTC.

J is TRBJ2-7 and V is TRBV27, with 10 positions matching TRBD1. CDR1 is MNHEY, CDR2 SMNVEV, per germline (reference sequence). CDR3 size: 21 residues. With V trimmed by 5 bases and J by 0 bases, 22 bases remained unmatched. Here the CDR3 reads CASSPSRDRGPKIKSSYEQYF. Here the CDR3 DNA reads TGTGCCAGCAGTCCGTCCCGGGACAGGGGCCCGAAGATAAAAAGCTCCTACGAGCAGTACTTC.

J is TRBJ2-7 and V is TRBV10-3; D not resolved. Trimming took off 4 bases at V and 0 bases at J, with 13 bases between the two ends. This CDR3 region has 15 residues. Germline-derived CDR1 and CDR2 are ENHRY and SYGVKD. The CDR3: CAISAFDTFSYEQYF. The CDR3 DNA sequence: TGTGCCATCAGTGCCTTTGACACTTTCTCCTACGAGCAGTACTTC.

The chain has TRBV7-2 and TRBJ2-7; TRBD1 is a possible D gene (6 bases). Looked up from germline, CDR1 is SGHTA and CDR2 is FQGNSA. The CDR3 has 18 residues. V lost 5 bases to trimming and J lost 3 bases, with 26 bases between them. The CDR3 sequence: CASSRSTFRGGFGYEQYF. The CDR3, as DNA: TGTGCCAGCAGCCGTTCCACCTTCAGGGGCGGTTTCGGCTACGAGCAGTACTTC.

The V and J genes are TRBV29-1 and TRBJ2-1, with TRBD2 matching over 10 bases. Looked up from germline, CDR1 is SQVTM and CDR2 is ANQGSEA. With 8 bases clipped from V and 7 bases from J, the junction kept 2 bases outside the gene matches. The CDR3 has 11 residues. CDR3 bases: TGCAGCCAAGCGGGGGGGAATGAGCAGTTCTTC. Translation: CSQAGGNEQFF.

The chain joins TRBV5-4 to TRBJ2-5, with D possibly TRBD1 on 6 matching bases. Trimming removed 4 bases at V and 5 bases at J, with 9 bases between. The CDR3 is 12 amino acids. The V gene's germline CDR1 is SGHNT and CDR2 YYREEE (reference sequence). The CDR3 region is CASSQGSETQYF. The CDR3 coding sequence is TGTGCCAGCAGCCAGGGGTCGGAGACCCAGTACTTC.

This clone is a singleton in its sample. This chain links TRBV7-8 with TRBJ1-1; TRBD1 agrees at 9 bases. V was clipped by 2 bases and J by 1 base; unmatched bases: 2. Germline lookup yields CDR1 SGHVS and CDR2 FQNEAQ. The CDR3 loop spans 15 amino acids. The CDR3 DNA reads as TGTGCCAGCAGCTTAAGGACAGGGGCGAACACTGAAGCTTTCTTT. This translates into CASSLRTGANTEAFF.

The V gene is TRBV7-9, the J gene TRBJ2-4, with 10 positions matching TRBD1. With 4 bases clipped from V and 1 base from J, the junction kept 4 bases outside the gene matches. This CDR3 comprises 16 residues. Germline assignment: CDR1 SEHNR and CDR2 FQNEAQ (reference sequence). The CDR3 nucleotides are TGTGCCAGCAGCTCGACAGGGGGCGGTGCCAAAAACATTCAGTACTTC. Protein: CASSSTGGGAKNIQYF.

This chain links TRBV25-1 with TRBJ1-1, with a weak D call TRBD1 (6 bases). Trimming removed 9 bases from V and 5 bases from J, with 16 bases in between. Germline CDR1 MGHDK, CDR2 SYGVNS. CDR3 size: 13 residues. CDR3 in amino acids: CASYERGSTEAFF. CDR3 sequence (DNA): TGTGCCAGTTATGAGAGGGGGAGTACTGAAGCTTTCTTT.

This rearrangement joins TRBV29-1 to TRBJ1-1, with 8 bases matching TRBD1. This CDR3 contains 13 residues. Germline trimming cut 6 bases from V and 0 bases from J; bases unmatched to any gene: 3. Germline assignment: CDR1 SQVTM and CDR2 ANQGSEA. This CDR3 is CSVDRGMNTEAFF. The CDR3 region has the DNA TGCAGCGTAGACAGGGGCATGAACACTGAAGCTTTCTTT.

The chain recombines TRBV6-6 with TRBJ2-7; D may be TRBD1 (6 bases). Germline-derived CDR1 and CDR2 are MNHNY and SVGAGI (reference sequence). V gave up 0 bases and J gave up 6 bases, with 12 bases separating them. The CDR3 runs to 14 residues. The CDR3 sequence is CASSYSYRVTEQYF. Here the CDR3 DNA reads TGTGCCAGCAGTTACTCGTACAGGGTGACCGAGCAGTACTTC.

The genes are TRBV14 and TRBJ2-1, with TRBD2 matching 8 bases. The CDR3 runs to 14 residues. Unmatched junction bases numbered 4, after V lost 0 bases and J lost 9 bases. Per the germline V gene, CDR1 is SGHDN and CDR2 is FVKESK. The CDR3 sequence is CASSQEVSGIEQFF. Here the CDR3 DNA reads TGTGCCAGCAGCCAAGAGGTTAGCGGGATTGAGCAGTTCTTC.

V is TRBV7-2 and J is TRBJ2-3, with D unresolved. The CDR3 length is 12 residues. Germline V gives CDR1 SGHTA, CDR2 FQGNSA. The V end was cut by 1 base, the J end by 7 bases, with 6 bases between. The CDR3 DNA reads TGTGCCAGCAGCTTAGGGTCCTATACGCAGTATTTT. Translated: CASSLGSYTQYF.

Points on this clone: It is likely a read error, because the conserved phenylalanine at the end of the CDR3 is missing. The chain couples TRBV4-1 to TRBJ1-2; 7 bases align to TRBD1. The V and J ends lost 1 base and 2 bases, in that order; junction bases with no gene match: 4. The CDR3 is 15 amino acids. CDR1 and CDR2 from the germline V gene are MGHRA and YSYEKL. CDR3 sequence (DNA): TGCGCCAGCAGCCAAGGACAGGGAGGCAACTATGGCTACACCCTC. It translates to CASSQGQGGNYGYTL.

The rearrangement uses TRBV11-1 and TRBJ2-4; 7 bases fit TRBD1. CDR3 length: 13 amino acids. The J segment lost 6 bases and the V segment lost 4 bases, leaving 3 bases of the junction unmatched. Germline V gene sequence: CDR1 SGHAT, CDR2 FQDESV (reference sequence). The DNA of the CDR3 is TGTGCCAGCAGCTCTTGGGACAGAAACATTCAGTACTTC. Protein: CASSSWDRNIQYF.

The V gene is TRBV19, the J gene TRBJ2-7; TRBD2 is a possible D gene (5 bases). Germline CDR1 LNHDA, CDR2 SQIVND (reference sequence). The V end lost 1 base, the J end lost 3 bases, and 10 bases lay between the germline ends. The CDR3 is 14 amino acids. The CDR3 loop reads CASSIGGQNYEQYF. The CDR3 region has the DNA TGTGCCAGTAGTATAGGAGGGCAGAACTACGAGCAGTACTTC.

This rearrangement joins TRBV12-5 to TRBJ2-2, with 10 positions matching TRBD1. The CDR3 loop spans 16 amino acids. CDR1 and CDR2 (germline): LGHNT, FRNRAP. V shed 3 bases, J shed 7 bases, and the junction held 8 bases outside the gene matches. This chain's CDR3 is CASGFRDRGSGGELFF. CDR3 DNA sequence: TGTGCTAGTGGTTTCCGGGACAGGGGATCGGGCGGGGAGCTGTTTTTT.

V usage is TRBV19 and J usage is TRBJ1-5; TRBD1 matches 9 bases. Trimming at V came to 6 bases and at J to 0 bases, leaving 3 bases not matched to a gene. The CDR3 totals 15 residues. Germline loops: CDR1 LNHDA, CDR2 SQIVND (reference sequence). The DNA for the CDR3 is TGTGCCAGTAGGACGGGACAGGGTAGCAATCAGCCCCAGCATTTT. This sequence encodes CASRTGQGSNQPQHF.

In this sample, this clone turned up once. The V call is TRBV2, the J call TRBJ2-7; weak D call: TRBD2 (6 bases). Trimming removed 7 bases at V and 3 bases at J, with 19 bases between. The CDR3 loop spans 15 amino acids. Germline lookup yields CDR1 SNHLY and CDR2 FYNNEI. The DNA for the CDR3 is TGTGCCAGCACGCCTACTTTAGCGGTGGGCTACGAGCAGTACTTC. Protein sequence: CASTPTLAVGYEQYF.

The genes are TRBV13 and TRBJ2-3; TRBD1 might be the D (6 bases). Trimming took 5 bases from V and 5 from J, leaving 29 bases between them. Germline V CDR1 and CDR2: PRHDT, FYEKMQ (reference sequence). The CDR3 covers 19 residues. CDR3 in DNA: TGTGCCAGCAGCGACCCCCTGGAGCGAGCGAGCCCGACAGGAGATACGCAGTATTTT. As protein: CASSDPLERASPTGDTQYF.

The count of this clone is one. V usage is TRBV15 and J usage is TRBJ2-7, with a weak D call TRBD1 (6 bases). CDR1 is LNHNV and CDR2 is YYDKDF in the germline V gene (reference sequence). V shed 5 bases and J shed 0 bases, with 14 bases lying between them. The CDR3 length is 15 residues. CDR3 nucleotides: TGTGCCACCAGCTTCCGGACAGCGAGCTCCTACGAGCAGTACTTC. This sequence encodes CATSFRTASSYEQYF.

V and J are TRBV7-8 and TRBJ1-2, with 7 bases identical to TRBD1. V dropped 3 bases and J dropped 4; count of bases not matched to a gene: 8. Germline-derived CDR1 and CDR2 are SGHVS and FQNEAQ. The CDR3 is 15 amino acids. CDR3 sequence: CASSLAGQSIYGYTF. For the CDR3, the DNA is TGTGCCAGCAGCTTGGCGGGACAGTCAATCTATGGCTACACCTTC.

The chain couples TRBV30 to TRBJ1-1, with D possibly TRBD1 on 5 matching bases. Trimming removed 2 bases at V and 4 bases at J, with 8 bases between. Germline V gives CDR1 GTSNPN, CDR2 SVGIG (reference sequence). This CDR3 comprises 12 residues. The CDR3 is CAWSKGRTEAFF. The DNA for the CDR3 is TGTGCCTGGAGTAAGGGGCGCACTGAAGCTTTCTTT.

The V call is TRBV7-8, the J call TRBJ2-3; no clear D gene. Germline V gives CDR1 SGHVS, CDR2 FQNEAQ. The CDR3 spans 14 residues. V lost 3 bases, J lost 1 base, and 8 bases lay in between. This chain's CDR3 is CASSLDPGTDTQYF. CDR3 nucleotides: TGTGCCAGCAGCTTGGACCCAGGCACAGATACGCAGTATTTT.